Sequencing of this T cell receptor (beta chain) was carried out in a study of blood T cell repertoires in COVID-19. Study-level background: T cells, B-cell-depleted T cells, or PBMCs provided the cDNA or gDNA that served as material.

The CDR3 has 14 amino acids. V was clipped by 1 base and J by 4 bases; unmatched bases: 4. CDR1 and CDR2 (germline): SGHAT, FQNNGV. Patients from Seattle were sampled longitudinally, starting during active infection. As to this clone: The sample contains more than one DNA sequence encoding this CDR3.

In the authors' workflow: Amplification of reference gene primers provided the estimated nucleated cell counts. Libraries were prepared by immunoSEQ multiplex PCR; TCRdb keeps only in-frame clonotypes and omits some of them. V and J calls and clone size are those listed in that table; D and trimming were worked out from the DNA. The sample records under 400,000 clones, 88% being singletons. Specimen: peripheral blood. The sequence was collected from a woman in her thirties with COVID-19, enrolled during active disease. The rearrangement links TRBV11-2 to TRBJ2-7; 7 bases align to TRBD1. CDR3 DNA sequence: TGTGCCAGCAGCTTAGGACAGGGCTATTACGAGCAGTACTTC. As protein: CASSLGQGYYEQYF.